Listed here are 22 T cell receptor beta chains from one sample, sequenced in a study of CD8+CD57+ T cells in acquired aplastic anemia. Template material for TCR beta VDJ and CDR3 profiling consisted of genomic DNA. Each CDR3 protein gets one entry after TCRdb re-called the reads with MiXCR. The sample has around 200,000 distinct CDR3 sequences, around 59% seen once. Sequencing input: sorted CD4+, CD8+, or CD8+CD57+ T cells (not recorded which) from PBMCs. Every receptor here comes from a human donor in good health, serving as a control.

This clonotype was seen a few times. CDR3 protein: CASSRIAGGGGDEQFF. CDR3 nucleotides: TGTGCCAGCAGTCGAATAGCGGGGGGTGGGGGAGATGAGCAGTTCTTC. This chain uses TRBV7-2 with TRBJ2-1, with 10 bases identical to TRBD2. The CDR3 has 16 amino acids. In germline, CDR1 is SGHTA, CDR2 FQGNSA. The junction had 13 bases not matched to a gene; V was cut back by 6 bases and J by 8 bases.

The chain joins TRBV7-3 to TRBJ2-7, with TRBD2 matching 12 bases. Trimming removed 4 bases from V and 3 bases from J; junction bases left unmatched: 16. The CDR3 consists of 19 residues. Germline loops: CDR1 SGHTA, CDR2 FQGTGA. CDR3 sequence: CASSSTALAGGPEVYEQYF. For the CDR3, the DNA is TGTGCCAGCAGCTCAACGGCCCTAGCGGGGGGGCCGGAGGTCTACGAGCAGTACTTC.

This clonotype came up a few times. J is TRBJ2-7 and V is TRBV12-3 or TRBV12-4; the D gene could be TRBD1 or TRBD2 (5 bases each). The CDR3 loop spans 13 amino acids. With 2 bases removed from V and 4 bases from J, the gap between germline ends came to 9 bases. CDR3 sequence: CASSLRGAYEQYF. The CDR3 region has the DNA TGTGCCAGCAGTTTAAGAGGGGCTTACGAGCAGTACTTC.

This clonotype was seen a handful of times. The genes are TRBV7-3 and TRBJ2-7; TRBD2 matches 12 bases. The germline V gene encodes CDR1 SGHTA and CDR2 FQGTGA. CDR3 size: 16 residues. The V gene end was trimmed by 3 bases and the J gene end by 3 bases; junction bases not matched to a gene: 6. CDR3 in DNA: TGTGCCAGCAGCTTCCCGACTAGCGGGGGAAACTACGAGCAGTACTTC. As protein: CASSFPTSGGNYEQYF.

The chain links TRBV7-3 to TRBJ2-7; tentatively, D is TRBD1 (6 bases). Between the trimmed V and J ends, which lost 5 bases and 0 bases, there was a span of 14 bases. CDR3 size: 15 residues. The germline V gene encodes CDR1 SGHTA and CDR2 FQGTGA. For the CDR3, the DNA is TGTGCCAGCAGCCAAAGGACAGAGAGCTCCTACGAGCAGTACTTC. This gives the protein CASSQRTESSYEQYF.

The chain uses TRBV10-2 and TRBJ1-2; the match to TRBD1 covers 9 bases. The CDR3 contains 17 residues. The germline CDR1 and CDR2 sequences are WSHSY and SAAADI. The trim removed 4 bases at V and 4 bases at J, leaving 13 bases unmatched. The CDR3 coding sequence is TGCGCCAGCAGTGCCACCCACCGGACAGGGGAGGGCTATGGCTACACCTTC. This translates into CASSATHRTGEGYGYTF.

V usage is TRBV29-1 and J usage is TRBJ2-3, with TRBD1 matching over 9 bases. V was clipped by 7 bases and J by 2 bases; unmatched bases: 13. The CDR3 is 16 amino acids. Germline V gene sequence: CDR1 SQVTM, CDR2 ANQGSEA. The CDR3 sequence: CSAAVLDRGFTDTQYF. In DNA, the CDR3 is TGCAGCGCAGCAGTCTTAGACAGGGGGTTCACAGATACGCAGTATTTT.

V is TRBV20-1 and J is TRBJ2-7, with D possibly matching TRBD2 (6 bases). V was shortened by 0 bases and J by 0 bases, with 9 bases between the two germline ends. CDR1 is DFQATT and CDR2 is SNEGSKA in the germline V gene (reference sequence). The CDR3 runs 14 residues. The CDR3 DNA reads as TGCAGTGCTAGAGATACGCGGGGCTCCTACGAGCAGTACTTC. It translates to CSARDTRGSYEQYF.

This clonotype was seen a single time. The chain links TRBV2 to TRBJ2-7; 11 bases agree with TRBD1. From germline, CDR1 is SNHLY and CDR2 FYNNEI. Unmatched junction bases numbered 5, after V lost 7 bases and J lost 3 bases. This CDR3 region has 14 residues. CDR3 region: CASKWDRGVYEQYF. For the CDR3, the DNA is TGTGCCAGCAAGTGGGACAGGGGGGTCTACGAGCAGTACTTC.

This clonotype was counted many times. The chain links TRBV12-3 or TRBV12-4 to TRBJ2-2, with TRBD1 as a possible D gene (7 bases). Deletions cut 6 bases from V and 1 base from J, with 9 bases between. There are 14 residues in the CDR3. The CDR3 region has the DNA TGTGCCAGCAGGCGGGACAGGAACACCGGGGAGCTGTTTTTT. The encoded protein is CASRRDRNTGELFF.

The sample holds many counts of this clonotype. J is TRBJ2-1 and V is TRBV7-2; D could derive from TRBD1 or TRBD2 (5 bases each). The V end was cut by 4 bases, the J end by 15 bases, with 25 bases between. The CDR3 runs to 15 residues. Germline values: CDR1 SGHTA, CDR2 FQGNSA. The CDR3 coding sequence is TGTGCCAGCAGCTCTACCTCCGGCTCGTCCCGGGGCCTGTTCTTC. Translating gives CASSSTSGSSRGLFF.

The rearrangement links TRBV7-8 to TRBJ2-1; 10 positions match TRBD2. CDR1 is SGHVS and CDR2 is FQNEAQ in the germline V gene. The CDR3 covers 14 residues. V shed 4 bases, J shed 8 bases, and the junction held 5 bases outside the gene matches. The CDR3 DNA reads TGTGCCAGCAGCTCAAGCGGGGGGGCCCATGAGCAGTTCTTC. Encoded protein: CASSSSGGAHEQFF.

This clonotype showed up many times. The CDR3 bases are TGTGCCAGTAGTAGGGACCAGGCCTACGAGCAGTACTTC. The encoded protein is CASSRDQAYEQYF. The chain couples TRBV19 to TRBJ2-7, with D possibly being TRBD1 or TRBD2 (5 bases each). The length of the CDR3 is 13 residues. Between the trimmed V and J ends, which lost 4 bases and 2 bases, there was a span of 9 bases. Germline V gene sequence: CDR1 LNHDA, CDR2 SQIVND (reference sequence).

The gene calls are TRBV12-3 or TRBV12-4 and TRBJ2-7, with 9 bases identical to TRBD1. CDR3 length: 15 residues. This CDR3 is CASGLVQGQGNEQYF. CDR3 DNA sequence: TGTGCTAGTGGTTTGGTACAGGGACAGGGCAACGAGCAGTACTTC.

This chain joins TRBV18 and TRBJ1-5; perhaps TRBD1 as D (5 bases). CDR1 and CDR2 (germline): KGHSH, LQKENI. This CDR3 spans 15 amino acids. Trimming cost V 3 bases and J 6 bases, with 15 bases left between them. CDR3: CASSPEAWGSQPQHF. Written as DNA, the CDR3 is TGTGCCAGCTCACCCGAGGCTTGGGGCTCTCAGCCCCAGCATTTT.

The V and J genes are TRBV20-1 and TRBJ1-1, with 8 nucleotides matching TRBD1. This CDR3 region has 13 residues. J gave up 5 bases and V 4 bases, and 6 bases lay outside the gene matches. Germline loops: CDR1 DFQATT, CDR2 SNEGSKA (reference sequence). The CDR3 reads CSATSGTGTEAFF. CDR3 sequence (DNA): TGCAGTGCTACCTCCGGGACAGGAACTGAAGCTTTCTTT.

Remarks on this clonotype: A clone one base away is much larger, so this may be a read error. The gene calls are TRBV20-1 and TRBJ1-2, with D perhaps TRBD1 (5 bases). Germline assignment: CDR1 DFQATT and CDR2 SNEGSKA (reference sequence). The V end lost 3 bases, the J end lost 4 bases, and 15 bases lay between the germline ends. The CDR3 has 14 residues. CDR3 sequence reads: CSARAEGESYGYTF. The CDR3 DNA reads TGCAGTGCTAGGGCAGAAGGGGAAAGCTATGGCTACACCTTC.

As regards this clonotype: This sequence may be a read error, since a much larger clone differs from it by one base. The V gene is TRBV12-3 or TRBV12-4, the J gene TRBJ1-2, with D perhaps matching TRBD1 (5 bases). The CDR3 is 10 amino acids. Trimming took off 5 bases at V and 7 bases at J, with 5 bases between the two ends. The CDR3 region is CASSGAGYTF. CDR3 nucleotides: TGTGCCAGCAGTGGGGCTGGCTACACCTTC.

This clonotype has more than one count but fewer than ten. A read error may account for a junction end that differs from germline. J is TRBJ1-1 and V is TRBV25-1; tentative D call: TRBD1 (5 bases). The CDR3 has 13 residues. Germline loops: CDR1 MGHDK, CDR2 SYGVNS. For the CDR3, the DNA is TGTGCCTTTTTTAGGGGCCAATTCACTGAAGCTTCCTTT. This translates into CAFFRGQFTEASF.

This clonotype came up a few times. Germline is not matched at one junction end, which may reflect a read error. The V call is TRBV4-3, the J call TRBJ1-4, with D hard to call. Germline values: CDR1 LGHNA, CDR2 YSLEER. The CDR3 covers 10 residues. This chain's CDR3 is CASSQDLLPF. The CDR3 DNA reads TGCGCCAGCAGCCAAGATCTATTGCCCTTT.

In this sample, this clonotype turned up many times. The gene calls are TRBV29-1 and TRBJ2-7, with D possibly being TRBD1 (5 bases). Trimming cost V 4 bases and J 2 bases, with 15 bases left between them. This CDR3 comprises 14 residues. The germline V gene has CDR1 SQVTM and CDR2 ANQGSEA. CDR3 sequence (DNA): TGCAGCGTTGTTTACAGCTTAGGGGCCTACGAGCAGTACTTC. This translates into CSVVYSLGAYEQYF.

This sequence joins TRBV15 and TRBJ1-2, with TRBD1 as a possible D gene (5 bases). The CDR3 loop spans 15 amino acids. Germline V gene sequence: CDR1 LNHNV, CDR2 YYDKDF (reference sequence). V was trimmed by 0 bases and J by 3 bases, leaving 11 bases between them. The CDR3 DNA follows: TGTGCCACCAGCAGAGATTACGACAGCTACTATGGCTACACCTTC. Amino acid sequence: CATSRDYDSYYGYTF.